This T cell receptor (beta chain) originates from a study of blood T cell repertoires in COVID-19. In the study overall: The United States, Italy and Spain supplied acute and convalescent COVID-19 samples.

Source study methods: For nucleated cells, counts were estimated from reference gene primer amplification. Measured with immunoSEQ multiplex PCR; TCRdb has only the in-frame clones, and not every one. The V and J calls and the clone size are those of that table, but D and trimming were determined from the DNA. The table includes about 50,000 clones, about 83% detected once. The sequenced sample was peripheral blood. This sequence originates from a man aged 40-50 years with acute or convalescent COVID-19.

CDR3 in amino acids: CASNVRDTQYF. CDR3 nucleotides: TGTGCCAGCAATGTCAGAGATACGCAGTATTTT. V usage is TRBV6-5 and J usage is TRBJ2-3; no firm D call. Germline values: CDR1 MNHEY, CDR2 SVGAGI. The CDR3 spans 11 residues. V lost 7 bases and J 5 bases, leaving 7 bases between the germline ends.